The entry below gives a single T cell receptor (beta chain) sequence along with its context. Antigen specificity is unknown. This sample is part of a study of chemoradiotherapy in HPV16-positive cancers. General study points: During treatment, candidate HPV-specific clones and E7-related motifs expanded in tumor.

From germline, CDR1 is MNHEY and CDR2 SMNVEV (reference sequence). There are 14 residues in the CDR3. Germline trimming cut 6 bases from V and 5 bases from J; bases unmatched to any gene: 10. Only in-frame clones appear in the TCRdb table, and some are missing; sequencing was by immunoSEQ multiplex PCR. The sample contains 30,000 or so clones, approximately 88% of which appear only once. Repeated repertoire sampling spanned the course of chemoradiotherapy. Here the sequenced sample was blood, taken from a patient who underwent chemoradiotherapy. The chain is built from TRBV27 and TRBJ2-7; TRBD1 agrees at 7 bases. The receptor comes from a human donor with HPV-associated anogenital cancer. The CDR3 spells CASSPNRGTHEQYF. In DNA form, the CDR3 reads TGTGCCAGCAGCCCCAACAGGGGAACCCACGAGCAGTACTTC.